One and the same sample provided the 29 T cell receptor beta chains below, sequenced in a study of T cells in localized non-small cell lung cancer. TCRdb's copy holds only in-frame clones and misses some; the assay was immunoSEQ multiplex PCR. The sample yields under 60,000 clones, roughly 85% seen once. The sequencing here drew on peripheral blood, taken before any cancer treatment. These receptors were collected from a male donor aged 60 or over with stage III squamous cell lung carcinoma.

Remarks on this clone: This CDR3 is also generated by other DNA sequences in the sample. The chain uses TRBV4-1 and TRBJ1-2, with 8 bases lining up with TRBD1. The germline gives CDR1 MGHRA, CDR2 YSYEKL. Trimming at V came to 2 bases and at J to 0 bases, leaving 5 bases not matched to a gene. The CDR3 runs 16 residues. The chain's CDR3 is CASSQFGTGSNYGYTF. CDR3 nucleotides: TGCGCCAGCAGCCAATTTGGGACAGGATCTAACTATGGCTACACCTTC.

The chain is built from TRBV7-6 and TRBJ1-1; TRBD1 agrees at 7 bases. Trimming removed 5 bases from V and 4 bases from J; junction bases left unmatched: 4. CDR1 and CDR2 (germline): SGHVS, FNYEAQ. This CDR3 has 13 amino acids. The chain's CDR3 is CASSAGQITEAFF. The CDR3 coding sequence is TGTGCCAGCAGCGCGGGACAGATCACTGAAGCTTTCTTT.

Here the CDR3 DNA reads TGTGCCAGCTCACGAGGAGGGCGGGTTCTGGAGACCCAGTACTTC. Protein sequence: CASSRGGRVLETQYF. The chain recombines TRBV18 with TRBJ2-5, with a possible D match to TRBD2 (6 bases). Trimming left V 4 bases short and J 5 bases short, with 17 bases between. The CDR3 is 15 residues long. The germline V gene has CDR1 KGHSH and CDR2 LQKENI.

V gene TRBV27 combines with J gene TRBJ1-2, with D tentatively TRBD1 (5 bases). Germline-derived CDR1 and CDR2 are MNHEY and SMNVEV (reference sequence). The CDR3 consists of 13 residues. V lost 5 bases, J lost 7 bases, and 14 bases lay in between. CDR3 amino acids: CASSKTRGTGYTF. CDR3 in DNA: TGTGCCAGCAGTAAAACAAGGGGCACTGGCTACACCTTC.

This chain links TRBV7-3 with TRBJ2-3; tentative D call: TRBD1 (5 bases). This CDR3 contains 15 residues. V lost 10 bases to trimming and J lost 2 bases, with 19 bases between them. The V gene's germline CDR1 is SGHTA and CDR2 FQGTGA. The CDR3 nucleotides read TGTGCCACTAAGGTCAGGACATTAAACACAGATACGCAGTATTTT. This encodes CATKVRTLNTDTQYF.

The chain joins TRBV19 to TRBJ2-1; no clear D. Germline V gene lookup returns CDR1 LNHDA and CDR2 SQIVND (reference sequence). V lost 3 bases and J 9 bases, leaving 6 bases between the germline ends. The CDR3 consists of 11 residues. The CDR3 DNA sequence: TGTGCCAGTAGTATCTTTTCTGAGCAGTTCTTC. Translating gives CASSIFSEQFF.

The chain combines TRBV5-1 with TRBJ1-1, with 8 nucleotides matching TRBD1. The CDR3 sequence is 14 residues long. Germline V gene data show CDR1 as SGHRS and CDR2 as YFSETQ. Trimming removed 5 bases from V and 4 bases from J; junction bases left unmatched: 7. The CDR3 sequence is CASRTGTGGTEAFF. The CDR3, as DNA: TGCGCCAGCAGGACCGGAACAGGGGGCACTGAAGCTTTCTTT.

The rearrangement links TRBV2 to TRBJ2-2, with a tentative D call TRBD2 (6 bases). Germline V CDR1 and CDR2: SNHLY, FYNNEI. V shed 6 bases and J shed 7 bases, with 9 bases lying between them. This CDR3 has 12 amino acids. The CDR3 region is CASRVGLGELFF. CDR3 bases: TGTGCCAGCAGAGTGGGACTCGGGGAGCTGTTTTTT.

J is TRBJ1-2 and V is TRBV2, with unresolved D. The CDR3 is 10 residues long. Germline V gene lookup returns CDR1 SNHLY and CDR2 FYNNEI. Trimming shortened V by 6 bases and J by 4 bases, and 3 bases separated the two germline ends. CDR3 DNA sequence: TGTGCCAGCAGGACCTATGGCTACACCTTC. This encodes CASRTYGYTF.

The J gene is TRBJ1-2, the V gene TRBV25-1; D is undetermined. Germline assignment: CDR1 MGHDK and CDR2 SYGVNS. With 1 base removed from V and 4 bases from J, the gap between germline ends came to 10 bases. This CDR3 comprises 14 residues. CDR3 sequence: CASSESAGTYGYTF. In DNA, the CDR3 is TGTGCCAGCAGTGAATCGGCGGGAACCTATGGCTACACCTTC.

This chain uses TRBV29-1 with TRBJ1-1; no clear D. Trimming stripped 7 bases from V and 0 bases from J, with 18 bases between. Germline values: CDR1 SQVTM, CDR2 ANQGSEA. The CDR3 length is 15 residues. The DNA for the CDR3 is TGCAGCGCTCCCGGACCTGGCGGTATGAACACTGAAGCTTTCTTT. Its protein product is CSAPGPGGMNTEAFF.

Here the CDR3 reads CASSFVGFTDTQYF. The CDR3 nucleotides read TGTGCCAGCAGTTTTGTGGGGTTCACAGATACGCAGTATTTT. The chain joins TRBV27 to TRBJ2-3; no firm D call. The V and J ends lost 3 bases and 2 bases respectively, with 9 bases between them. This CDR3 contains 14 residues. CDR1 is MNHEY, CDR2 SMNVEV, per germline (reference sequence).

The CDR3 spells CAWSPTSNQPQHF. CDR3 in DNA: TGTGCCTGGAGTCCGACTAGCAATCAGCCCCAGCATTTT. V gene TRBV30 combines with J gene TRBJ1-5; D remains ambiguous. Germline loops: CDR1 GTSNPN, CDR2 SVGIG (reference sequence). The CDR3 spans 13 residues. V shed 2 bases and J shed 0 bases, with 5 bases lying between them.

The chain joins TRBV7-8 to TRBJ1-3; no definite D call. The CDR3 consists of 16 residues. V dropped 0 bases and J dropped 4 bases, with 13 bases sitting between them. Per the germline V gene, CDR1 is SGHVS and CDR2 is FQNEAQ. The CDR3 here is CASSLARRGTGNTIYF. The CDR3 coding sequence is TGTGCCAGCAGCTTAGCGCGGCGGGGAACGGGAAACACCATATATTTT.

The chain uses TRBV10-3 and TRBJ2-1, with a possible D match to TRBD2 (6 bases). Trimming pared 0 bases from V and 6 bases from J, leaving 9 bases between. The germline CDR1 and CDR2 sequences are ENHRY and SYGVKD. The CDR3 is 14 amino acids. In nucleotides, the CDR3 is TGTGCCATCAGTGAGTCGGAGGGAAGCAATGAGCAGTTCTTC. This gives the protein CAISESEGSNEQFF.

The chain joins TRBV29-1 to TRBJ2-7, with 9 bases lining up with TRBD1. The germline gives CDR1 SQVTM, CDR2 ANQGSEA. The CDR3 is made up of 13 amino acids. After removal of 3 bases from V and 5 bases from J, the junction contained 5 bases not matched to a gene. This CDR3 is CSVDDRGGDEQYF. DNA of the CDR3: TGCAGCGTTGACGACAGGGGGGGGGACGAGCAGTACTTC.

The chain links TRBV4-2 to TRBJ2-2; D may be TRBD1 or TRBD2 (5 bases each). Germline CDR1 and CDR2: LGHNA and YNFKEQ. V was trimmed by 4 bases and J by 1 base, leaving 13 bases between them. This CDR3 region has 16 residues. Here the CDR3 reads CASSLHGTGNTGELFF. The CDR3, as DNA: TGTGCCAGCAGCCTCCACGGGACCGGGAACACCGGGGAGCTGTTTTTT.

This chain links TRBV11-2 with TRBJ2-7, with 7 bases aligning to TRBD2. The CDR3 consists of 14 residues. Germline trimming cut 1 base from V and 5 bases from J; bases unmatched to any gene: 5. Germline V gives CDR1 SGHAT, CDR2 FQNNGV. CDR3 nucleotide sequence: TGTGCCAGCAGCTTAGTTCGCGGGAGAGACGAGCAGTACTTC. Encoded protein: CASSLVRGRDEQYF.

CDR3: CASSASLLRDEQYF. The CDR3 coding sequence is TGTGCCAGCAGCGCCAGCCTACTTCGAGACGAGCAGTACTTC. This chain links TRBV9 with TRBJ2-7; unclear D gene. The CDR3 spans 14 residues. Trimming took 3 bases from V and 5 from J, leaving 15 bases between them. The germline V gene has CDR1 SGDLS and CDR2 YYNGEE.

The chain carries TRBV2 and TRBJ1-4; D is unclear. CDR3 size: 14 residues. Trimming stripped 3 bases from V and 6 bases from J, with 11 bases between. Germline lookup yields CDR1 SNHLY and CDR2 FYNNEI. The CDR3, as DNA: TGTGCCAGCAGTGACCGGGCGGGCCATGAAAAACTGTTTTTT. Its protein product is CASSDRAGHEKLFF.

This clone was counted between two and nine times. V is TRBV27 and J is TRBJ1-1, with D uncertain. The CDR3 spans 12 residues. V shed 4 bases and J shed 7 bases, with 10 bases lying between them. The germline gives CDR1 MNHEY, CDR2 SMNVEV (reference sequence). Written as DNA, the CDR3 is TGTGCCAGCAGTTATCGGCGTGGTGAAGCTTTCTTT. This encodes CASSYRRGEAFF.

V usage is TRBV18 and J usage is TRBJ2-3; 9 bases match TRBD2. Trimming removed 4 bases from V and 5 bases from J; junction bases left unmatched: 10. The CDR3 covers 16 residues. From germline, CDR1 is KGHSH and CDR2 LQKENI. The CDR3 DNA reads as TGTGCCAGCTCACTCGCGAGCGGGGGGTTTGGAGATACGCAGTATTTT. Amino acid sequence: CASSLASGGFGDTQYF.

The gene calls are TRBV5-1 and TRBJ2-1; TRBD2 matches at 9 bases. Germline loops: CDR1 SGHRS, CDR2 YFSETQ. The CDR3 is made up of 14 amino acids. The ends lost 5 bases at V and 5 bases at J; junction bases unmatched: 5. The chain's CDR3 is CASRSGGLDNEQFF. In DNA form, the CDR3 reads TGCGCCAGCAGGAGCGGGGGGCTAGACAATGAGCAGTTCTTC.

The J gene is TRBJ1-5, the V gene TRBV5-6, with TRBD1 as a possible D gene (5 bases). CDR1 SGHDT and CDR2 YYEEEE come from the germline V gene. V was clipped by 1 base and J by 1 base, with 18 bases between them. CDR3 length: 18 residues. This CDR3 reads CASSLRNRGSMSNQPQHF. Written as DNA, the CDR3 is TGTGCCAGCAGCTTGAGGAATAGGGGTAGTATGAGCAATCAGCCCCAGCATTTT.

The V gene is TRBV27, the J gene TRBJ2-5; D is unresolved. CDR1 MNHEY and CDR2 SMNVEV come from the germline V gene (reference sequence). The V and J ends lost 1 base and 1 base respectively, with 13 bases between them. This CDR3 is built from 16 residues. In nucleotides, the CDR3 is TGTGCCAGCAGTTTATTCCCAGCCGGTGGCCAAGAGACCCAGTACTTC. Translated, it gives CASSLFPAGGQETQYF.

The chain links TRBV6-5 to TRBJ2-7; possibly TRBD2 for D (5 bases). V shed 6 bases and J shed 7 bases, with 13 bases lying between them. CDR3 length: 12 amino acids. Germline CDR1 reads MNHEY; CDR2 reads SVGAGI. This CDR3 reads CASRQEDWEQYF. CDR3 nucleotides: TGTGCCAGCAGGCAGGAGGATTGGGAGCAGTACTTC.

This rearrangement joins TRBV5-1 to TRBJ2-2, with TRBD2 matching over 8 bases. Trimming took 4 bases from V and 0 from J; bases not matched to a gene: 5. The CDR3 spans 16 residues. Germline CDR1 is SGHRS and CDR2 is YFSETQ. Written as DNA, the CDR3 is TGCGCCAGCAGCCTCGTGACTAGCGCGAACACCGGGGAGCTGTTTTTT. This codes for CASSLVTSANTGELFF.

The rearrangement uses TRBV30 and TRBJ2-3; 7 nucleotides agree with TRBD2. This CDR3 comprises 12 residues. Unmatched junction bases numbered 1, after V lost 5 bases and J lost 2 bases. The germline V gene encodes CDR1 GTSNPN and CDR2 SVGIG (reference sequence). This CDR3 reads CAWAGDTDTQYF. In DNA, the CDR3 is TGTGCCTGGGCGGGGGACACAGATACGCAGTATTTT.

The chain combines TRBV4-1 with TRBJ2-1; 9 bases map to TRBD2. Germline V lookup: CDR1 MGHRA, CDR2 YSYEKL. V lost 0 bases to trimming and J lost 14 bases; unmatched junction nucleotides: 8. This CDR3 contains 14 residues. CDR3 in amino acids: CASSQEGAGGSEFF. The CDR3 nucleotides are TGCGCCAGCAGCCAAGAGGGAGCGGGGGGCTCCGAGTTCTTC.